A single sample is the source of the 31 T cell receptor beta chains below, sequenced in a study of blood T cells in healthy people across ages. Using a J-beta primer mix together with a sample-barcoded 5' primer, a second PCR was run for roughly 6 to 11 cycles. One entry per CDR3 protein results from TCRdb running MiXCR on the 5' RACE reads. Among about 1,600,000 distinct CDR3 sequences listed, 35% to 45% were seen once. Material: blood. These receptors all stem from a woman aged 18-29 years in good health.

This rearrangement joins TRBV12-3 or TRBV12-4 to TRBJ2-1; a possible D gene is TRBD2 (6 bases). There are 12 residues in the CDR3. The V end lost 11 bases, the J end lost 6 bases, and 14 bases lay between the germline ends. The CDR3 bases are TGTGCCGGCTCTAGCGTATCCAATGAGCAGTTCTTC. It yields the protein CAGSSVSNEQFF.

This clonotype has a handful of counts. The chain combines TRBV7-9 with TRBJ2-6; D remains ambiguous. The CDR3 length is 16 residues. V was shortened by 3 bases and J by 1 base, with 10 bases between the two germline ends. Germline lookup yields CDR1 SEHNR and CDR2 FQNEAQ (reference sequence). The CDR3 region has the DNA TGTGCCAGCAGCTTGTCGACAATGTCTGGGGCCAACGTCCTGACTTTC. Translated, it gives CASSLSTMSGANVLTF.

The V gene is TRBV4-1, the J gene TRBJ2-3; D ambiguous. Trimming shortened V by 0 bases and J by 7 bases, and 8 bases separated the two germline ends. This CDR3 region has 13 residues. Germline CDR1 MGHRA, CDR2 YSYEKL. Here the CDR3 reads CASSQEWSYTQYF. The CDR3 nucleotides are TGCGCCAGCAGCCAAGAGTGGTCATATACGCAGTATTTT.

J is TRBJ2-1 and V is TRBV28; D is unresolved. This CDR3 is built from 10 residues. V lost 5 bases, J lost 12 bases, and 8 bases lay in between. The V gene's germline CDR1 is MDHEN and CDR2 SYDVKM. CDR3 DNA sequence: TGTGCCAGCAGTGGAGTAGGGCAGTTCTTC. As protein: CASSGVGQFF.

V is TRBV11-2 and J is TRBJ2-1, with D maybe TRBD2 (6 bases). The CDR3 is 16 amino acids. Trimming shortened V by 0 bases and J by 9 bases, and 18 bases separated the two germline ends. Germline V gene data show CDR1 as SGHAT and CDR2 as FQNNGV. CDR3 in DNA: TGTGCCAGCAGCTTAGAATGGCTATCCGGGGGTACTGAGCAGTTCTTC. This translates into CASSLEWLSGGTEQFF.

The rearrangement uses TRBV3-1 and TRBJ1-2; 7 nucleotides line up with TRBD1. The junction had 11 bases not matched to a gene; V was cut back by 7 bases and J by 6 bases. Germline CDR1 LGHDT, CDR2 YNNKEL (reference sequence). The CDR3 contains 14 residues. The CDR3 sequence: CASTPLGGVNGYTF. CDR3 nucleotides: TGTGCCAGCACCCCTTTAGGGGGCGTAAATGGCTACACCTTC.

This clonotype turned up a few times. The V and J genes are TRBV30 and TRBJ2-7, with D tentatively TRBD2 (5 bases). CDR3 length: 12 residues. CDR1 GTSNPN and CDR2 SVGIG come from the germline V gene (reference sequence). V was trimmed by 4 bases and J by 2 bases, leaving 9 bases between them. CDR3 sequence reads: CAWTGLTYEQYF. In nucleotides, the CDR3 is TGTGCCTGGACTGGACTGACCTACGAGCAGTACTTC.

The rearrangement uses TRBV27 and TRBJ1-1; 10 bases are a match to TRBD1. This CDR3 comprises 16 residues. J was trimmed by 1 base and V by 4 bases; bases with no gene match: 6. Per germline, CDR1 MNHEY and CDR2 SMNVEV (reference sequence). The CDR3 protein is CASSSDRGQRNTEAFF. The CDR3 DNA is TGTGCCAGCAGTTCCGACAGGGGGCAGAGGAACACTGAAGCTTTCTTT.

The chain couples TRBV20-1 to TRBJ1-2; D gene unclear. The CDR3 runs to 12 residues. Trimming took 3 bases from V and 5 from J, leaving 10 bases between them. The V gene's germline CDR1 is DFQATT and CDR2 SNEGSKA (reference sequence). CDR3 sequence: CSASKPAYGYTF. The CDR3 nucleotides read TGCAGTGCTAGTAAGCCAGCTTATGGCTACACCTTC.

V gene TRBV12-3 or TRBV12-4 combines with J gene TRBJ2-7; 7 bases map to TRBD2. The J segment lost 6 bases and the V segment lost 8 bases, leaving 10 bases of the junction unmatched. The CDR3 runs to 13 residues. DNA of the CDR3: TGTGCCAGCCGGGGACTACCCTCGGGCGAGCAGTACTTC. This gives the protein CASRGLPSGEQYF.

This chain links TRBV4-2 with TRBJ2-7; 9 bases are shared with TRBD2. The J call may be in error: the DNA end matches TRBJ2-5 better. Germline V gene lookup returns CDR1 LGHNA and CDR2 YNFKEQ. The CDR3 has 16 residues. The CDR3 DNA sequence: TGTGCCAGCAGCCAAGATCTAGCGGGGTCGGGAGAGACCCAGTACTTC. Encoded protein: CASSQDLAGSGETQYF.

The chain uses TRBV7-2 and TRBJ2-7, with no clear D. Germline lookup yields CDR1 SGHTA and CDR2 FQGNSA. The V and J ends lost 4 bases and 2 bases respectively, with 12 bases between them. The CDR3 is 14 residues long. DNA of the CDR3: TGTGCCAGCAGCTCTTACCCAAATCCCTACGAGCAGTACTTC. This translates into CASSSYPNPYEQYF.

J is TRBJ1-4 and V is TRBV20-1; 9 positions match TRBD1. CDR3 size: 18 residues. The V and J ends lost 0 bases and 2 bases, in that order; junction bases with no gene match: 10. Germline V gene data show CDR1 as DFQATT and CDR2 as SNEGSKA (reference sequence). The CDR3 reads CSARDRFRQGGTNEKLFF. The CDR3 DNA is TGCAGTGCTAGAGATAGATTTCGACAGGGGGGTACTAATGAAAAACTGTTTTTT.

The chain uses TRBV29-1 and TRBJ1-3; 7 positions match TRBD1. There are 15 residues in the CDR3. Germline V gene lookup returns CDR1 SQVTM and CDR2 ANQGSEA. Losses at the gene ends were 3 bases for V and 4 bases for J; bases not matched to a gene: 9. CDR3 DNA: TGCAGCGTTGAGACAGGGTTTGTAGACGGAAACACCATATATTTT. It codes for CSVETGFVDGNTIYF.

This clonotype was counted a single time. This sequence joins TRBV30 and TRBJ1-6; TRBD1 is a possible D gene (6 bases). Germline V gene lookup returns CDR1 GTSNPN and CDR2 SVGIG (reference sequence). The CDR3 has 13 amino acids. V was shortened by 4 bases and J by 11 bases, with 15 bases between the two germline ends. CDR3 DNA sequence: TGTGCCTGGACCCAGATGCAGGGGCCACCCCTCCACTTT. This translates into CAWTQMQGPPLHF.

The chain links TRBV20-1 to TRBJ2-1; the match to TRBD2 covers 15 bases. The CDR3 loop spans 16 amino acids. CDR1 is DFQATT and CDR2 is SNEGSKA in the germline V gene (reference sequence). Germline trimming cut 3 bases from V and 7 bases from J; bases unmatched to any gene: 7. The CDR3 bases are TGCAGTGCTAGTGGACTAGCGGGGGGGCCAAGGAATGAGCAGTTCTTC. Its protein product is CSASGLAGGPRNEQFF.

The rearrangement joins TRBV7-8 to TRBJ2-5, with 8 positions matching TRBD2. This CDR3 spans 15 amino acids. V was pared by 1 base and J by 11 bases, with 12 bases of the junction left unmatched. Germline V lookup: CDR1 SGHVS, CDR2 FQNEAQ. The CDR3 nucleotides read TGTGCCAGCAGCTTAGGCAGCGGGGGACTCAATGAGCAGTACTTC. It translates to CASSLGSGGLNEQYF. Complete variable domain (other parts from reference TRBV7-8 and TRBJ2-5): GAGVSQSPRYKVAKRGQDVALRCDPISGHVSLFWYQQALGQGPEFLTYFQNEAQLDKSGLPSDRFFAERPEGSVSTLKIQRTQQEDSAVYLCASSLGSGGLNEQYFGPGTRLLVL.

This clonotype appeared a few times. The rearrangement uses TRBV2 and TRBJ1-4; D ambiguous. Trimming stripped 6 bases from V and 0 bases from J, with 8 bases between. CDR3 length: 14 amino acids. Germline V gene data show CDR1 as SNHLY and CDR2 as FYNNEI. CDR3 bases: TGTGCCAGCAGAATCCTTGCAACTAATGAAAAACTGTTTTTT. Residues: CASRILATNEKLFF.

There are a few counts of this clonotype. This sequence joins TRBV13 and TRBJ2-1; TRBD2 is a possible D gene (6 bases). The DNA end is more similar to TRBJ2-7, so the J call may be wrong. The CDR3 totals 14 residues. CDR1 is PRHDT, CDR2 FYEKMQ, per germline (reference sequence). In DNA, the CDR3 is TGTGCCAGCAGGGAGGGAGGAAGGTACAATGAGCAGTACTTC. Its translation is CASREGGRYNEQYF.

The sample holds a few counts of this clonotype. The chain employs TRBV7-2 and TRBJ2-7; TRBD2 might be the D (5 bases). The germline gives CDR1 SGHTA, CDR2 FQGNSA. The CDR3 length is 17 residues. The V gene lost 5 bases and the J gene lost 2 bases, with 22 bases spanning the gap. The CDR3 protein is CASSPSSPAVRTYEQYF. DNA for the CDR3: TGTGCCAGCAGCCCGTCCAGCCCAGCGGTGAGAACCTACGAGCAGTACTTC. The variable domain in full, completed from reference TRBV7-2 and TRBJ2-7, reads GAGVSQSPSNKVTEKGKDVELRCDPISGHTALYWYRQSLGQGLEFLIYFQGNSAPDKSGLPSDRFSAERTGGSVSTLTIQRTQQEDSAVYLCASSPSSPAVRTYEQYFGPGTRLTVT.

The rearrangement uses TRBV3-1 and TRBJ2-3; D is possibly TRBD1 (5 bases). Germline V gene sequence: CDR1 LGHDT, CDR2 YNNKEL (reference sequence). The length of the CDR3 is 14 residues. Trimming removed 4 bases from V and 5 bases from J, with 13 bases in between. In DNA, the CDR3 is TGTGCCAGCAGCCGACTCAGGGAAAAAGATACGCAGTATTTT. Encoded protein: CASSRLREKDTQYF.

The V call is TRBV4-1, the J call TRBJ2-7; TRBD2 aligns across 10 bases. The CDR3 has 14 amino acids. V lost 6 bases, J lost 7 bases, and 9 bases stayed unmatched. CDR1 MGHRA and CDR2 YSYEKL come from the germline V gene. CDR3 sequence reads: CASRVLAGASEQYF. CDR3 DNA: TGCGCCAGCAGGGTTCTAGCGGGAGCGAGTGAGCAGTACTTC.

This clonotype was counted a few times. J is TRBJ1-5 and V is TRBV4-1, with 7 bases aligning to TRBD1. CDR3 length: 15 residues. After removal of 5 bases from V and 5 bases from J, the junction contained 9 bases not matched to a gene. The germline CDR1 and CDR2 sequences are MGHRA and YSYEKL. CDR3 region: CASSNGAGGYQPQHF. The CDR3 nucleotides are TGCGCCAGCAGCAACGGGGCAGGGGGATATCAGCCCCAGCATTTT.

This chain uses TRBV27 with TRBJ1-1; 11 bases are a match to TRBD1. The CDR3 consists of 17 residues. V gave up 5 bases and J gave up 1 base; unmatched junction bases: 9. The germline V gene has CDR1 MNHEY and CDR2 SMNVEV (reference sequence). The CDR3 DNA follows: TGTGCCAGCAGTATCCCCGGGACAGGGGGAGGGAACACTGAAGCTTTCTTT. Residues: CASSIPGTGGGNTEAFF.

CDR3 coding DNA: TGTGCCAGCAGTTCTACCGGGACAGTGCATAACTATGGCTACACCTTC. Encoded protein: CASSSTGTVHNYGYTF. V gene TRBV6-5 combines with J gene TRBJ1-2, with 7 bases lining up with TRBD1. The CDR3 totals 16 residues. Germline V CDR1 and CDR2: MNHEY, SVGAGI. The V segment lost 4 bases and the J segment 1 base; nucleotides outside the gene matches: 9.

About this clonotype: Germline and junction disagree at one end, which may indicate a read error. This chain uses TRBV5-6 with TRBJ1-2, with D perhaps matching TRBD1 (6 bases). This CDR3 is 15 amino acids long. Germline V gene sequence: CDR1 SGHDT, CDR2 YYEEEE. The CDR3 sequence: CASSLVSGAYYGYTF. The CDR3 region has the DNA TGTGCCAGCAGCTTGGTCTCGGGGGCCTACTACGGCTACACCTTC. Filled out from reference TRBV5-6 and TRBJ1-2, the complete variable domain reads DAGVTQSPTHLIKTRGQQVTLRCSPKSGHDTVSWYQQALGQGPQFIFQYYEEEERQRGNFPDRFSGHQFPNYSSELNVNALLLGDSALYLCASSLVSGAYYGYTFGSGTRLTVV.

The V call is TRBV20-1, the J call TRBJ1-4, with D tentatively TRBD1 (6 bases). V gave up 2 bases and J gave up 7 bases, with 17 bases separating them. The germline CDR1 and CDR2 sequences are DFQATT and SNEGSKA (reference sequence). The CDR3 is made up of 15 amino acids. DNA of the CDR3: TGCAGTGCTAGACGTTATGGGGGCGCGGGTGAAAAACTGTTTTTT. This translates into CSARRYGGAGEKLFF.

This clonotype was detected ten times or more. The J gene is TRBJ1-2, the V gene TRBV4-2; a weak D match, TRBD1 (6 bases). CDR3 length equals 14 residues. Trimming took off 0 bases at V and 8 bases at J, with 13 bases between the two ends. CDR1 is LGHNA, CDR2 YNFKEQ, per germline. The CDR3 region is CASSQDFRGNGYTF. CDR3 DNA: TGTGCCAGCAGCCAAGATTTCAGGGGCAACGGCTACACCTTC.

This clonotype was observed a handful of times. J is TRBJ1-5 and V is TRBV5-1; 10 bases agree with TRBD1. Looked up from germline, CDR1 is SGHRS and CDR2 is YFSETQ. CDR3 size: 15 residues. The V gene end was trimmed by 4 bases and the J gene end by 4 bases; junction bases not matched to a gene: 5. The CDR3 DNA follows: TGCGCCAGCAGCCTGACAGGGGGCTTTAATCAGCCCCAGCATTTT. This codes for CASSLTGGFNQPQHF.

J is TRBJ2-1 and V is TRBV5-1; D remains ambiguous. V gave up 4 bases and J gave up 6 bases, with 14 bases separating them. CDR3 size: 14 residues. Germline values: CDR1 SGHRS, CDR2 YFSETQ. The CDR3 spells CASSPPLSPNEQFF. CDR3 sequence (DNA): TGCGCCAGCAGCCCTCCCCTCAGCCCCAATGAGCAGTTCTTC.

In its sample, this clonotype was seen a few times. The V and J genes are TRBV7-2 and TRBJ2-2, with D unclear. The CDR3 spans 15 residues. Trimming took 4 bases from V and 1 from J, leaving 10 bases between them. Germline CDR1 is SGHTA and CDR2 is FQGNSA. CDR3 residues: CASSSKALNTGELFF. In nucleotides, the CDR3 is TGTGCCAGCAGCTCGAAGGCCCTGAACACCGGGGAGCTGTTTTTT. The whole variable domain, filled in from reference TRBV7-2 and TRBJ2-2, reads GAGVSQSPSNKVTEKGKDVELRCDPISGHTALYWYRQSLGQGLEFLIYFQGNSAPDKSGLPSDRFSAERTGGSVSTLTIQRTQQEDSAVYLCASSSKALNTGELFFGEGSRLTVL.